A selection of T cell receptor beta chains follows, all from one sample in a study of blood T cell repertoires in COVID-19. This table comes from immunoSEQ multiplex PCR, and its TCRdb copy is limited to in-frame clones, with some not included. The sample gives 85,000 to 90,000 clones, around 80% of which show up once; around 1.3% is in the top ten. Sequences were obtained from peripheral blood. These receptors were obtained from a woman over 75 with acute or convalescent COVID-19. Each CDR3 is given with its conserved first and last residue. A D gene is named only where the DNA matches it firmly.

V	J	D	CDR3
TRBV5-4	TRBJ2-7	-	CASSLDRQGREQYF
TRBV5-4	TRBJ2-5	-	CASSLTGVNQETQYF
TRBV9	TRBJ2-7	-	CASSVDQEDSYEQYF
TRBV5-1	TRBJ1-1	TRBD1	CASSLERGLTEAFF
TRBV6-5	TRBJ2-5	TRBD2	CASSYSSGGYQETQYF
TRBV5-1	TRBJ2-2	-	CASSLDGAPGELFF
TRBV6-5	TRBJ2-2	-	CASTVTQSTGELFF
TRBV18	TRBJ2-5	TRBD1	CASSQGQGQRETQYF
TRBV6-5	TRBJ2-1	TRBD1	CASRTGYEEQFF
TRBV3-1/TRBV3-2	TRBJ1-2	-	CASSSTGFGYTF
TRBV10-3	TRBJ1-2	TRBD1	CAISTAWTGNYGYTF
TRBV7-2	TRBJ2-7	-	CASSSYGLGGMEQYF
TRBV12-3/TRBV12-4	TRBJ1-2	-	CASSWGVHGYTF
TRBV28	TRBJ2-1	TRBD2	CASRPSGSNEQFF
TRBV9	TRBJ2-5	-	CASSVATSTTNVRETQYF
TRBV5-1	TRBJ1-6	TRBD1	CASSLRDSLNSPLHF
TRBV2	TRBJ2-3	-	CASSETPSGRPTDTQYF
TRBV19	TRBJ1-4	TRBD1	CASRITQGARSNEKLFF
TRBV19	TRBJ1-4	TRBD1	CASSPTGQPEKLFF
TRBV28	TRBJ2-1	-	CASSSSGVAVLNEQFF
TRBV28	TRBJ1-1	TRBD1	CASSPVGDRSNTEAFF
TRBV5-1	TRBJ2-2	TRBD1	CASSTRTGPGELFF
TRBV28	TRBJ2-3	-	CASSPSTGADTQYF
TRBV18	TRBJ1-1	-	CASSLPAMNTEAFF
TRBV5-1	TRBJ2-1	TRBD1	CASSLATGQSSYNEQFF
TRBV20-1	TRBJ2-7	-	CSAAFNEQYF